The 9 T cell receptor beta chains below come from one sample, sequenced in a study of regulatory dendritic cells for organ transplantation. These receptors lack a known antigen. Allogeneic regulatory or mature dendritic cells were co-cultured for roughly five days with CFSE-labeled sorted T cells at 1:10. Profiling relied on immunoSEQ multiplex PCR, and the TCRdb table lists in-frame clones only, not all of them. The sample holds around 3,500 clones, 45% to 75% seen once. Sequencing input: memory CD8+ T cells from blood cultured with dendritic cells. The subset denotes: CD45RO+ memory T cells. These receptors were taken from a human donor in good health.

This clone was seen a few times. The chain uses TRBV10-2 and TRBJ2-5, with 9 bases that match TRBD2. Trimming removed 1 base from V and 2 bases from J; junction bases left unmatched: 8. The CDR3 covers 17 residues. The germline gives CDR1 WSHSY, CDR2 SAAADI. The CDR3 loop reads CASSELGGGAGQETQYF. CDR3 bases: TGCGCCAGCAGTGAGTTAGGCGGGGGGGCCGGGCAAGAGACCCAGTACTTC.

The chain recombines TRBV6-5 with TRBJ1-2; D unclear. The V end lost 5 bases, the J end lost 4 bases, and 11 bases lay between the germline ends. This CDR3 comprises 13 residues. CDR1 and CDR2 from the germline V gene are MNHEY and SVGAGI. The CDR3 nucleotides read TGTGCCAGCAGTACCCTTCCCGGCTATGGCTACACCTTC. It is translated as CASSTLPGYGYTF.

This clone was observed a handful of times. The chain recombines TRBV19 with TRBJ1-1, with 8 bases fitting TRBD1. In germline, CDR1 is LNHDA, CDR2 SQIVND (reference sequence). This CDR3 comprises 14 residues. J lost 1 base, V lost 9 bases, and 7 bases had no gene match. This CDR3 reads CASVRTGSNTEAFF. CDR3 DNA: TGTGCCAGCGTGAGGACAGGGTCGAACACTGAAGCTTTCTTT.

The J gene is TRBJ2-1, the V gene TRBV5-1; maybe TRBD2 (6 bases). CDR3 size: 17 residues. The germline V and J ends were trimmed by 0 bases and 2 bases, with 15 bases remaining between them. Germline V gene lookup returns CDR1 SGHRS and CDR2 YFSETQ. The chain's CDR3 is CASSLVAGGSAYNEQFF. The CDR3 DNA is TGCGCCAGCAGCTTGGTAGCCGGGGGATCTGCCTACAATGAGCAGTTCTTC. The full variable domain, in which reference TRBV5-1 and TRBJ2-1 provide the parts outside the CDR3, is KAGVTQTPRYLIKTRGQQVTLSCSPISGHRSVSWYQQTPGQGLQFLFEYFSETQRNKGNFPGRFSGRQFSNSRSEMNVSTLELGDSALYLCASSLVAGGSAYNEQFFGPGTRLTVL.

The rearrangement links TRBV9 to TRBJ2-1, with 11 bases aligning to TRBD2. The germline V gene has CDR1 SGDLS and CDR2 YYNGEE. This CDR3 has 15 amino acids. Unmatched junction bases numbered 7, after V lost 3 bases and J lost 8 bases. CDR3 sequence: CASSATSGVAHEQFF. The CDR3 DNA sequence: TGTGCCAGCAGCGCGACTAGCGGGGTTGCCCATGAGCAGTTCTTC.

This clone has just a few counts. The gene calls are TRBV6-4 and TRBJ2-3; weak D call: TRBD2 (6 bases). CDR1 and CDR2 (germline): MRHNA, SNTAGT. CDR3 size: 17 residues. V lost 2 bases, J lost 1 base, and 16 bases lay in between. CDR3 DNA sequence: TGTGCCAGCAGTGACCCGCGGGGCGAATTTTGCACAGATACGCAGTATTTT. Protein product: CASSDPRGEFCTDTQYF.

The rearrangement joins TRBV7-9 to TRBJ2-7, with 7 bases that match TRBD2. V shed 6 bases and J 1 base; nucleotides not matched to a gene: 3. This CDR3 spans 13 amino acids. Germline-derived CDR1 and CDR2 are SEHNR and FQNEAQ (reference sequence). CDR3 bases: TGTGCCAGCAGGGGGGGGGAATCCTACGAGCAGTACTTC. Translating gives CASRGGESYEQYF.

The chain has TRBV11-2 and TRBJ1-4, with unresolved D. V lost 1 base to trimming and J lost 0 bases, with 12 bases between them. The germline V gene has CDR1 SGHAT and CDR2 FQNNGV. The CDR3 covers 17 residues. CDR3 residues: CASSLAPGEPTNEKLFF. DNA of the CDR3: TGTGCCAGCAGCTTAGCCCCCGGGGAGCCAACTAATGAAAAACTGTTTTTT. The full variable domain, rest sourced from reference TRBV11-2 and TRBJ1-4, is EAGVAQSPRYKIIEKRQSVAFWCNPISGHATLYWYQQILGQGPKLLIQFQNNGVVDDSQLPKDRFSAERLKGVDSTLKIQPAKLEDSAVYLCASSLAPGEPTNEKLFFGSGTQLSVL.

Regarding this clone: A single base is all that separates this from a far larger clone, so a read error is likely. Other DNA sequences within the sample encode an identical CDR3. The chain couples TRBV4-1 to TRBJ2-3; the D gene is possibly TRBD2 (6 bases). The CDR3 is 15 amino acids. Germline lookup yields CDR1 MGHRA and CDR2 YSYEKL. Trimming shortened V by 0 bases and J by 3 bases, and 10 bases separated the two germline ends. For the CDR3, the DNA is TGCGCCAGCAGCCAAGATATGCGGGGAACAGATACGCAGTATTTT. It encodes CASSQDMRGTDTQYF.